Shown below are 22 T cell receptor beta chains from a single sample sequenced in a study of cytomegalovirus exposure and HLA in healthy donors. This PCR relied on a set of 60 Vbeta primers and 13 Jbeta primers. Clones were read by immunoSEQ multiplex PCR, and TCRdb kept only the in-frame ones, dropping some. The table shows 60,000 to 80,000 clones, with approximately 79% occurring only once. The sample comprised PBMCs. These receptors were obtained from a woman aged 30 to 39 in good health and CMV-seronegative.

The chain links TRBV6-5 to TRBJ2-1; no clear D. The CDR3 loop spans 15 amino acids. Germline CDR1 MNHEY, CDR2 SVGAGI. The V end was cut by 2 bases, the J end by 6 bases, with 14 bases between. This CDR3 is CASSYLGTNANEQFF. The DNA for the CDR3 is TGTGCCAGCAGTTACCTTGGTACAAACGCCAATGAGCAGTTCTTC.

V gene TRBV5-1 combines with J gene TRBJ2-3, with D perhaps TRBD2 (6 bases). Germline lookup yields CDR1 SGHRS and CDR2 YFSETQ. This CDR3 region has 14 residues. Trimming stripped 5 bases from V and 0 bases from J, with 10 bases between. Written as DNA, the CDR3 is TGCGCCAGCAGTATAGCGGAGAGCACAGATACGCAGTATTTT. It specifies CASSIAESTDTQYF.

V is TRBV19 and J is TRBJ2-6; D uncertain. V was shortened by 8 bases and J by 0 bases, with 5 bases between the two germline ends. This CDR3 contains 13 residues. Germline CDR1 and CDR2: LNHDA and SQIVND (reference sequence). CDR3 loop: CASQFSGANVLTF. The CDR3 bases are TGTGCCAGTCAATTCTCTGGGGCCAACGTCCTGACTTTC.

V and J are TRBV27 and TRBJ1-2, with D possibly being TRBD1 (5 bases). This CDR3 has 13 amino acids. V was trimmed by 3 bases and J by 6 bases, leaving 11 bases between them. Germline assignment: CDR1 MNHEY and CDR2 SMNVEV (reference sequence). The CDR3 DNA reads as TGTGCCAGCAGTTTCCCGGGGGGGAATGGCTACACCTTC. The encoded protein is CASSFPGGNGYTF.

The J gene is TRBJ2-1, the V gene TRBV27; 7 nucleotides line up with TRBD1. CDR3 size: 14 residues. After removal of 8 bases from V and 0 bases from J, the junction contained 4 bases not matched to a gene. Germline CDR1 MNHEY, CDR2 SMNVEV (reference sequence). The CDR3 DNA reads as TGTGCCAGCTCCAGGGGGACCTCCTACAATGAGCAGTTCTTC. The encoded protein is CASSRGTSYNEQFF.

The rearrangement uses TRBV29-1 and TRBJ1-1, with 7 bases identical to TRBD1. CDR1 is SQVTM and CDR2 is ANQGSEA in the germline V gene. V lost 6 bases, J lost 8 bases, and 12 bases stayed unmatched. CDR3 length: 13 residues. This CDR3 reads CSVPGGYRGEAFF. CDR3 coding DNA: TGCAGCGTGCCTGGAGGGTACAGGGGCGAAGCTTTCTTT.

The chain has TRBV30 and TRBJ1-1; D gene ambiguous. Germline CDR1 is GTSNPN and CDR2 is SVGIG (reference sequence). CDR3 length: 12 residues. V dropped 2 bases and J dropped 10 bases, with 14 bases sitting between them. As DNA, the CDR3 is TGTGCCTGGAGTCACCTCTCTCTCGGAGCTTTCTTT. Protein: CAWSHLSLGAFF.

CDR3 residues: CASSQDRGEQYF. DNA of the CDR3: TGTGCCAGCAGCCAGGACAGGGGCGAGCAGTACTTC. The rearrangement uses TRBV7-9 and TRBJ2-7; 9 positions agree with TRBD1. V gave up 5 bases and J gave up 6 bases; unmatched junction bases: 2. The CDR3 runs 12 residues. Germline V gene sequence: CDR1 SEHNR, CDR2 FQNEAQ (reference sequence).

About this clone: Other DNA sequences in the same sample also yield this CDR3. The chain couples TRBV7-3 to TRBJ2-5, with 7 bases aligning to TRBD2. Germline V gives CDR1 SGHTA, CDR2 FQGTGA. The CDR3 runs 17 residues. V lost 0 bases and J lost 3; bases outside the gene matches: 10. The CDR3 DNA reads TGTGCCAGCAGCTTAACGGGGGGGAGAGGGAGGAAAGAGACCCAGTACTTC. Its translation: CASSLTGGRGRKETQYF.

The gene calls are TRBV5-6 and TRBJ2-5; D not certain. Germline V gives CDR1 SGHDT, CDR2 YYEEEE. The CDR3 runs to 12 residues. The V gene lost 3 bases and the J gene lost 2 bases, with 5 bases spanning the gap. The CDR3 region has the DNA TGTGCCAGCAGCTACTCACAAGAGACCCAGTACTTC. Translated, it gives CASSYSQETQYF.

The chain recombines TRBV6-6 with TRBJ2-7; 8 bases fit TRBD1. This CDR3 contains 12 residues. In germline, CDR1 is MNHNY, CDR2 SVGAGI (reference sequence). Losses at the gene ends were 10 bases for V and 3 bases for J; bases not matched to a gene: 5. CDR3 sequence: CATKDRDYEQYF. CDR3 bases: TGTGCCACCAAGGACAGGGACTACGAGCAGTACTTC.

V and J are TRBV19 and TRBJ1-5, with D hard to call. CDR3 length equals 12 residues. Trimming pared 5 bases from V and 6 bases from J, leaving 8 bases between. CDR1 LNHDA and CDR2 SQIVND come from the germline V gene (reference sequence). Here the CDR3 reads CASSLKSQPQHF. The CDR3 region has the DNA TGTGCCAGTAGTTTGAAGAGTCAGCCCCAGCATTTT.

The V gene is TRBV5-1, the J gene TRBJ1-4; D call uncertain. CDR1 is SGHRS and CDR2 is YFSETQ in the germline V gene. Between the trimmed V and J ends, which lost 1 base and 15 bases, there was a span of 13 bases. This CDR3 spans 12 amino acids. The CDR3 DNA reads as TGCGCCAGCAGCTTGCCAGGATCGGGGTTGTTTTTT. Translated: CASSLPGSGLFF. The entire variable domain, with the rest obtained from reference TRBV5-1 and TRBJ1-4, is as follows: KAGVTQTPRYLIKTRGQQVTLSCSPISGHRSVSWYQQTPGQGLQFLFEYFSETQRNKGNFPGRFSGRQFSNSRSEMNVSTLELGDSALYLCASSLPGSGLFFGSGTQLSVL.

This rearrangement joins TRBV27 to TRBJ1-6; D call uncertain. The CDR3 sequence is 12 residues long. Deletions cut 4 bases from V and 6 bases from J, with 4 bases between. Germline V gene lookup returns CDR1 MNHEY and CDR2 SMNVEV (reference sequence). CDR3 sequence: CASSSFNSPLHF. In DNA, the CDR3 is TGTGCCAGCAGTTCTTTTAATTCACCCCTCCACTTT.

This chain joins TRBV5-1 and TRBJ2-5, with a tentative D call TRBD2 (6 bases). Germline loops: CDR1 SGHRS, CDR2 YFSETQ. The CDR3 loop spans 16 amino acids. V was shortened by 0 bases and J by 2 bases, with 14 bases between the two germline ends. Here the CDR3 DNA reads TGCGCCAGCAGCTTGGGCCTGATAGCGGAGCAAGAGACCCAGTACTTC. This gives the protein CASSLGLIAEQETQYF.

The rearrangement links TRBV5-6 to TRBJ1-1; D gene ambiguous. CDR3 length: 13 residues. Germline V CDR1 and CDR2: SGHDT, YYEEEE. The V gene lost 3 bases and the J gene lost 0 bases, with 6 bases spanning the gap. The DNA for the CDR3 is TGTGCCAGCAGCTCCACACTGAACACTGAAGCTTTCTTT. Amino acids: CASSSTLNTEAFF.

This chain uses TRBV6-5 with TRBJ2-7, with D possibly matching TRBD2 (6 bases). The ends were cut back, 7 bases at V and 7 bases at J, with 23 bases in the middle. From germline, CDR1 is MNHEY and CDR2 SVGAGI. This CDR3 contains 15 residues. The CDR3 bases are TGTGCCAGCACCCGAGGAGGGGTCACCGCTGGTGAGCAGTACTTC. Residues: CASTRGGVTAGEQYF.

The chain employs TRBV18 and TRBJ1-1; TRBD1 matches 8 bases. The CDR3 has 14 residues. Germline V lookup: CDR1 KGHSH, CDR2 LQKENI. The V segment lost 3 bases and the J segment 5 bases; nucleotides outside the gene matches: 5. As DNA, the CDR3 is TGTGCCAGCTCACCGACTCAGGGGGCGACTGAAGCTTTCTTT. The encoded protein is CASSPTQGATEAFF.

This clone was detected a few times. The CDR3 protein is CASSITGLAGGISDTQYF. The CDR3, as DNA: TGTGCCAGCAGCATTACCGGACTAGCGGGAGGGATCTCAGATACGCAGTATTTT. This sequence joins TRBV7-2 and TRBJ2-3, with 15 bases identical to TRBD2. J lost 4 bases, V lost 5 bases, and 10 bases had no gene match. The CDR3 spans 18 residues. CDR1 SGHTA and CDR2 FQGNSA come from the germline V gene.

In this sample, this clone turned up a few times. The chain couples TRBV5-4 to TRBJ2-3, with 10 positions matching TRBD2. The trim removed 3 bases at V and 4 bases at J, leaving 5 bases unmatched. CDR1 SGHNT and CDR2 YYREEE come from the germline V gene (reference sequence). The CDR3 length is 15 residues. The CDR3 DNA follows: TGTGCCAGCAGCTCCAAAGCGGGAGGGCCAGATACGCAGTATTTT. Translation gives CASSSKAGGPDTQYF. Together with reference TRBV5-4 and TRBJ2-3, the CDR3 gives the full variable domain: ETGVTQSPTHLIKTRGQQVTLRCSSQSGHNTVSWYQQALGQGPQFIFQYYREEENGRGNFPPRFSGLQFPNYSSELNVNALELDDSALYLCASSSKAGGPDTQYFGPGTRLTVL.

V gene TRBV11-3 combines with J gene TRBJ2-6; 9 positions match TRBD1. V lost 5 bases to trimming and J lost 2 bases; unmatched junction nucleotides: 4. This CDR3 region has 16 residues. Per germline, CDR1 SGHNT and CDR2 YENEEA. CDR3 sequence: CASSLQGAPGANVLTF. The CDR3 DNA reads as TGTGCCAGCAGCCTACAGGGGGCCCCTGGGGCCAACGTCCTGACTTTC.

This sequence joins TRBV5-1 and TRBJ1-1; 11 bases are a match to TRBD1. Germline values: CDR1 SGHRS, CDR2 YFSETQ. V gave up 4 bases and J gave up 4 bases; unmatched junction bases: 12. The CDR3 consists of 17 residues. The CDR3 sequence: CASSARTGGGLRTEAFF. In nucleotides, the CDR3 is TGCGCCAGCAGCGCGAGGACAGGGGGCGGGCTACGCACTGAAGCTTTCTTT.